These 21 T cell receptor beta chains came from one sample sequenced in a study of CDR3 diversity in severe acne. In TCRdb, the PCR reads were re-called with MiXCR into one record per CDR3 protein. Of roughly 100,000 distinct CDR3 sequences in the sample, about half are singletons; the top ten hold roughly an eighth. The sample was blood. The receptors here all came from a male donor with acne.

CDR3 sequence (DNA): TGTGCCAGCAGCATGGACACCGGGGAGCTGTTTTTT. Amino acid sequence: CASSMDTGELFF. The chain uses TRBV5-4 and TRBJ2-2; D gene ambiguous. CDR3 length: 12 residues. The V gene lost 4 bases and the J gene lost 3 bases, with 4 bases spanning the gap. Germline lookup yields CDR1 SGHNT and CDR2 YYREEE (reference sequence).

This clonotype came up a few times. This chain uses TRBV11-2 with TRBJ1-6; D gene unclear. Germline CDR1 and CDR2: SGHAT and FQNNGV. CDR3 size: 12 residues. V lost 0 bases to trimming and J lost 14 bases, with 8 bases between them. The CDR3: CASSLDLLALHF. The CDR3 nucleotides are TGTGCCAGCAGCTTAGATCTTTTGGCCCTCCACTTT.

This clonotype was found many times. V and J are TRBV6-1 and TRBJ2-1; D is uncertain. The CDR3 is 13 amino acids. CDR1 and CDR2 from the germline V gene are MNHNS and SASEGT. V was clipped by 0 bases and J by 3 bases, with 3 bases between them. The CDR3 sequence is CASSEADYNEQFF. CDR3 nucleotides: TGTGCCAGCAGTGAAGCGGACTACAATGAGCAGTTCTTC.

The chain has TRBV4-3 and TRBJ2-2, with 9 bases aligning to TRBD1. CDR1 is LGHNA, CDR2 YSLEER, per germline. CDR3 length: 18 residues. J lost 16 bases, V lost 2 bases, and 23 bases had no gene match. CDR3 region: CASSQTTGTGTGWGRRFF. As DNA, the CDR3 is TGCGCCAGCAGCCAAACCACCGGGACAGGGACGGGATGGGGTAGACGGTTTTTT.

This clonotype has at least ten counts. The chain combines TRBV15 with TRBJ1-1; D remains ambiguous. Germline V gene sequence: CDR1 LNHNV, CDR2 YYDKDF (reference sequence). The CDR3 sequence is 13 residues long. The germline V and J ends were trimmed by 4 bases and 7 bases, with 13 bases remaining between them. The CDR3 sequence is CATSILKGVEAFF. The CDR3 nucleotides are TGTGCCACCAGCATTCTTAAGGGTGTTGAAGCTTTCTTT.

The table lists this clonotype with many counts. V gene TRBV4-1 combines with J gene TRBJ2-7; possibly TRBD1 for D (5 bases). Per germline, CDR1 MGHRA and CDR2 YSYEKL. V was trimmed by 0 bases and J by 2 bases, leaving 11 bases between them. CDR3 length: 15 amino acids. The CDR3 reads CASSQEGAATYEQYF. CDR3 DNA: TGCGCCAGCAGCCAAGAAGGGGCGGCTACCTACGAGCAGTACTTC.

V and J are TRBV7-8 and TRBJ2-7; 9 positions agree with TRBD1. V gave up 5 bases and J gave up 3 bases; unmatched junction bases: 14. The length of the CDR3 is 17 residues. Per germline, CDR1 SGHVS and CDR2 FQNEAQ. CDR3 in DNA: TGTGCCAGCAGCGAACACACGGACAGGGGCTTTGTCTACGAGCAGTACTTC. Translating gives CASSEHTDRGFVYEQYF.

This clonotype was recorded at least ten times. A read error may produce the germline difference seen at one junction end. This rearrangement joins TRBV7-7 to TRBJ1-3; D unresolved. Germline V lookup: CDR1 SSHAT, CDR2 FNYEAQ (reference sequence). This CDR3 is built from 15 residues. CDR3 in amino acids: CASSLRGRSGNTIYF. CDR3 coding DNA: TGTGCTAGCAGCTTACGGGGTCGCTCTGGAAACACCATATATTTT.

A word on this clonotype: This may arise from a read error, as a much more abundant clone is one base away. The gene calls are TRBV11-2 and TRBJ1-6; D not certain. The germline V gene has CDR1 SGHAT and CDR2 FQNNGV. This CDR3 spans 13 amino acids. V shed 4 bases and J shed 7 bases, with 8 bases lying between them. This chain's CDR3 is CASSSLQNSPLHF. CDR3 bases: TGTGCCAGCAGCTCCCTACAGAATTCACCCCTCCACTTT.

The V and J genes are TRBV10-3 and TRBJ1-2, with 9 nucleotides matching TRBD1. CDR3 length: 17 amino acids. V was pared by 2 bases and J by 0 bases, with 7 bases of the junction left unmatched. Germline lookup yields CDR1 ENHRY and CDR2 SYGVKD. The CDR3 here is CAISEPGTGSSNYGYTF. The CDR3 DNA sequence: TGTGCCATCAGTGAGCCCGGGACAGGGTCGTCTAACTATGGCTACACCTTC.

On this clonotype itself: A much more abundant neighbour one base away suggests this may be a read error. V gene TRBV12-3 or TRBV12-4 combines with J gene TRBJ2-1; D not certain. The CDR3 is made up of 15 amino acids. V gave up 5 bases and J gave up 3 bases, with 14 bases separating them. This CDR3 is CASSLYDLNYNEQFF. In nucleotides, the CDR3 is TGTGCCAGCAGTCTCTACGACCTAAACTACAATGAGCAGTTCTTC.

This clonotype is medium-sized. The chain has TRBV20-1 and TRBJ2-1; D is unresolved. The CDR3 has 13 residues. Trimming cost V 0 bases and J 12 bases, with 15 bases left between them. Per the germline V gene, CDR1 is DFQATT and CDR2 is SNEGSKA (reference sequence). CDR3: CSARDGVAVWQFF. For the CDR3, the DNA is TGCAGTGCTAGAGATGGGGTCGCAGTGTGGCAGTTCTTC.

This clonotype showed up many times. The chain employs TRBV20-1 and TRBJ1-1; the match to TRBD1 covers 9 bases. Trimming removed 5 bases from V and 4 bases from J; junction bases left unmatched: 8. CDR3 length: 14 residues. Germline V gene lookup returns CDR1 DFQATT and CDR2 SNEGSKA (reference sequence). CDR3 in DNA: TGCAGTGCTTTCGGGACAGGGACGGGCACTGAAGCTTTCTTT. This codes for CSAFGTGTGTEAFF.

CDR3: CASGSLAGEGDTQYF. The CDR3 DNA reads TGTGCCAGCGGCTCCCTGGCGGGAGAGGGAGATACGCAGTATTTT. The chain recombines TRBV5-4 with TRBJ2-3; 7 positions agree with TRBD2. V lost 7 bases to trimming and J lost 5 bases; unmatched junction nucleotides: 13. Germline CDR1 reads SGHNT; CDR2 reads YYREEE (reference sequence). This CDR3 region has 15 residues.

The sample holds many counts of this clonotype. This chain joins TRBV12-3 or TRBV12-4 and TRBJ1-1; D uncertain. The CDR3 has 14 amino acids. The V gene lost 0 bases and the J gene lost 0 bases, with 5 bases spanning the gap. CDR3 protein: CASSLAGLNTEAFF. The DNA of the CDR3 is TGTGCCAGCAGTTTAGCAGGGTTGAACACTGAAGCTTTCTTT.

As to this clonotype: The limits of the CDR3 on the DNA are not certain, so only TCRdb's listed CDR3 is given. The rearrangement links TRBV20-1 to TRBJ1-5. Germline V lookup: CDR1 DFQATT, CDR2 SNEGSKA (reference sequence). The CDR3 has 20 amino acids, counting both end residues. This chain's CDR3 is CSAPGGTSNHEQYFGPAQHF.

The chain combines TRBV25-1 with TRBJ1-1; perhaps TRBD1 as D (5 bases). Per the germline V gene, CDR1 is MGHDK and CDR2 is SYGVNS. The CDR3 has 13 amino acids. Trimming removed 9 bases at V and 1 base at J, with 12 bases between. This CDR3 is CASSRVSNTEAFF. The CDR3 region has the DNA TGTGCCAGTTCCAGGGTTTCGAACACTGAAGCTTTCTTT.

CDR3 DNA sequence: TGCAGTGCTAGAGGATCCGGGCCTGGCCGAGGTCAGGCCGGGGAGCTGTTTTTT. Encoded protein: CSARGSGPGRGQAGELFF. The chain links TRBV20-1 to TRBJ2-2; D remains unclear. V was pared by 1 base and J by 6 bases, with 24 bases between. The CDR3 has 18 residues. Per germline, CDR1 DFQATT and CDR2 SNEGSKA (reference sequence).

For this clonotype: A clone one base away is much larger, so this may be a read error. V gene TRBV7-8 combines with J gene TRBJ2-3, with TRBD1 as a possible D gene (5 bases). The CDR3 sequence is 15 residues long. Germline CDR1 SGHVS, CDR2 FQNEAQ. The CDR3 region is CASSLGPRSTDTRYF. In nucleotides, the CDR3 is TGTGCCAGCAGCTTGGGGCCCCGGAGCACAGATACGCGGTATTTT.

About this clonotype itself: An end of the junction does not agree with germline; a read error may underlie this. CDR3 region: CAGSSGQGWRETQYF. The CDR3 bases are TGTGCCGGCAGTTCGGGACAGGGGTGGCGAGAGACCCAGTACTTC. The chain combines TRBV28 with TRBJ2-5, with 10 bases that match TRBD1. Germline values: CDR1 MDHEN, CDR2 SYDVKM. CDR3 length equals 15 residues.

This clonotype is a singleton in its sample. The V gene is TRBV9, the J gene TRBJ2-5; TRBD2 matches 7 bases. Trimming at V came to 0 bases and at J to 6 bases, leaving 11 bases not matched to a gene. Germline V gene data show CDR1 as SGDLS and CDR2 as YYNGEE. CDR3 size: 16 residues. The CDR3 DNA sequence: TGTGCCAGCAGCGTAGAGTACGGACTAGGGCAACAGACCCAGTACTTC. Translation gives CASSVEYGLGQQTQYF.